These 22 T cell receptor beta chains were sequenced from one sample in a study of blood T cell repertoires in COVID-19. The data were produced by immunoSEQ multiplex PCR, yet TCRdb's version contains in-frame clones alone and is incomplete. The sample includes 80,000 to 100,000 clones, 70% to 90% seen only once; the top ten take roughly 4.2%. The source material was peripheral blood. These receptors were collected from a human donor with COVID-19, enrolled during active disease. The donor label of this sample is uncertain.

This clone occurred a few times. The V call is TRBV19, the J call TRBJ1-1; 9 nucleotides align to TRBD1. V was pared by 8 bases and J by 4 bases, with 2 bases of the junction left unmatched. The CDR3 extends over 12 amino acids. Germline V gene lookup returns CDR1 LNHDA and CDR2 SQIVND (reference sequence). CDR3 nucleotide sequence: TGTGCCAGTCGGGACAGGGCCACTGAAGCTTTCTTT. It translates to CASRDRATEAFF.

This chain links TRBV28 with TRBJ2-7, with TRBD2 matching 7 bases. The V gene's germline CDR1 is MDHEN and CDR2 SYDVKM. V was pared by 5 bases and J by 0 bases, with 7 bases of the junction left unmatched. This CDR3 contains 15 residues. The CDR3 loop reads CASSPRGGSSYEQYF. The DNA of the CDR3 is TGTGCCAGCAGTCCCCGGGGAGGGAGCTCCTACGAGCAGTACTTC.

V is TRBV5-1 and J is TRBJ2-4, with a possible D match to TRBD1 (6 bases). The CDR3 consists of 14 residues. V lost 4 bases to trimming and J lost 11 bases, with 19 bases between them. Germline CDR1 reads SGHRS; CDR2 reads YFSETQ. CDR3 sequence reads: CASSTRDTANLQYF. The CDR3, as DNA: TGCGCCAGCAGCACCCGGGACACCGCCAATCTTCAGTACTTC.

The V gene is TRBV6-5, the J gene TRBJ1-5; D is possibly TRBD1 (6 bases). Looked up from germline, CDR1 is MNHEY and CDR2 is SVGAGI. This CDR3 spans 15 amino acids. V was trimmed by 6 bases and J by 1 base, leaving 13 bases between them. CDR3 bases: TGTGCCAGCAGCCGAGACAGGTACAGCAATCAGCCCCAGCATTTT. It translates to CASSRDRYSNQPQHF.

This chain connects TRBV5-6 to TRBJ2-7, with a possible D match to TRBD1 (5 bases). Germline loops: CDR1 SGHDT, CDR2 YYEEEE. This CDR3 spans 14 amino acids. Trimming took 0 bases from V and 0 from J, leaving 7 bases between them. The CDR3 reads CASSLGQSSYEQYF. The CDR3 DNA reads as TGTGCCAGCAGCTTGGGACAGTCCTCCTACGAGCAGTACTTC.

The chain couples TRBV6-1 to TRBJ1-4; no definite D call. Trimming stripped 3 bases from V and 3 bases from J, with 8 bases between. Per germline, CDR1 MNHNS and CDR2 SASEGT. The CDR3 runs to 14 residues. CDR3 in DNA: TGTGCCAGCAGTGATTTTCAGGCTAATGAAAAACTGTTTTTT. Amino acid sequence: CASSDFQANEKLFF.

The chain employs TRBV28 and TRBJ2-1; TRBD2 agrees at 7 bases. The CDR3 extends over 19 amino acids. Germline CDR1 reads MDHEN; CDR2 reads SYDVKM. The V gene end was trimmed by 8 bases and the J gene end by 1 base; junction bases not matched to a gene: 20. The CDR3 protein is CASAGEAKLATSSYNEQFF. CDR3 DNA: TGTGCCAGCGCTGGAGAGGCCAAACTAGCGACGAGTTCCTACAATGAGCAGTTCTTC.

CDR3 coding DNA: TGTGCCAGCAGAGAAACCTCGACAGTCTATAATTCACCCCTCCACTTT. Amino acids: CASRETSTVYNSPLHF. The chain carries TRBV2 and TRBJ1-6; the D gene is possibly TRBD1 (5 bases). The CDR3 has 16 residues. From germline, CDR1 is SNHLY and CDR2 FYNNEI. V gave up 6 bases and J gave up 3 bases, with 15 bases separating them.

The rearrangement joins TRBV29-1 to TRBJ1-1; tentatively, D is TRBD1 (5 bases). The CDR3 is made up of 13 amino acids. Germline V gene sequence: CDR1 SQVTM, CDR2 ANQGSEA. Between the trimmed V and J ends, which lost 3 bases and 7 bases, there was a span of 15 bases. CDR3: CSVERNRWSEAFF. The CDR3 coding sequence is TGCAGCGTTGAGAGAAACAGGTGGAGTGAAGCTTTCTTT.

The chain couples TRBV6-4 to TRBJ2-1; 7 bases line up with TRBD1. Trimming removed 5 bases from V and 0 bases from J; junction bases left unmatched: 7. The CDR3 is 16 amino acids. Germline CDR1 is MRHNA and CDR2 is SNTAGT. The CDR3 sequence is CASSPEGASSYNEQFF. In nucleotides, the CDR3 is TGTGCCAGCAGTCCCGAGGGGGCTAGCTCCTACAATGAGCAGTTCTTC.

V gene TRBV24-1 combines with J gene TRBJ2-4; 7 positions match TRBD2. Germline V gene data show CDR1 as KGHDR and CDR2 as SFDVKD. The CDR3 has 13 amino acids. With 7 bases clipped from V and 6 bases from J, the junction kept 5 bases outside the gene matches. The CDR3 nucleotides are TGTGCCACCAGCAGACGGGGGGTAAACATTCAGTACTTC. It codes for CATSRRGVNIQYF.

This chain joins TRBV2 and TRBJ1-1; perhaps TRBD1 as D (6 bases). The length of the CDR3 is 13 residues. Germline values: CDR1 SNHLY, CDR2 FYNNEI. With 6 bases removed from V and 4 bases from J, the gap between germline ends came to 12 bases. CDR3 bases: TGTGCCAGCAGGGCACAGGGAGCCACTGAAGCTTTCTTT. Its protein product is CASRAQGATEAFF.

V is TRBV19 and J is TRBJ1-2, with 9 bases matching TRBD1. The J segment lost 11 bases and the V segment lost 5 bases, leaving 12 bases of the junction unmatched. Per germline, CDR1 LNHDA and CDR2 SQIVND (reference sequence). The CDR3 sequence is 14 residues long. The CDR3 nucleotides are TGTGCCAGTAGTTCACCCCCGGGACAGGGCTTTTACACCTTC. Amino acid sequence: CASSSPPGQGFYTF.

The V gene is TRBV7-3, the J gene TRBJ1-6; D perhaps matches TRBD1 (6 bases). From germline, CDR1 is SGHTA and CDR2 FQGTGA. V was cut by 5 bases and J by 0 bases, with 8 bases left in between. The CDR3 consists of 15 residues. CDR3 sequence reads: CASSPDSSYNSPLHF. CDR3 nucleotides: TGTGCCAGCAGCCCGGACAGCTCCTATAATTCACCCCTCCACTTT.

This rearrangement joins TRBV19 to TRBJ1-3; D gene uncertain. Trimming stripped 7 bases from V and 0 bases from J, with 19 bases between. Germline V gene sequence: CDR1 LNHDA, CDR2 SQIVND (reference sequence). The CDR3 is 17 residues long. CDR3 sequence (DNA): TGTGCCAGTACCACGAGAGGGAGGGTGTTCTCTGGAAACACCATATATTTT. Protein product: CASTTRGRVFSGNTIYF.

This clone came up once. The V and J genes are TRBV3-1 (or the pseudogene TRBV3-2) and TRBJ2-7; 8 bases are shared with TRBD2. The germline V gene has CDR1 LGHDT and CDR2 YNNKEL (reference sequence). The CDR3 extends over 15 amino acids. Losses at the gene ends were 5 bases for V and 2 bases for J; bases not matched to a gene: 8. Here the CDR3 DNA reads TGTGCCAGCAGCACCCGACTAGCGCCGGCCTACGAGCAGTACTTC. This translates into CASSTRLAPAYEQYF.

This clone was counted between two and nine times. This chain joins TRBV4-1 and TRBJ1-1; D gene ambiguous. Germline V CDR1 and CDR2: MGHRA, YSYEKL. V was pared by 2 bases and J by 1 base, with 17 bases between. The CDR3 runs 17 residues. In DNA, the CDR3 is TGCGCCAGCAGCCAAACCCCACCTCTCGGGAGGAACACTGAAGCTTTCTTT. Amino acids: CASSQTPPLGRNTEAFF.

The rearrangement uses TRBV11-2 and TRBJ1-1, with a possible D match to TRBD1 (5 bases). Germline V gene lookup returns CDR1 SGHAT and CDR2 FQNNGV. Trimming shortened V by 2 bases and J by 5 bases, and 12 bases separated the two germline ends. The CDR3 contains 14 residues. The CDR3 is CASSLYRGGTEAFF. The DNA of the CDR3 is TGTGCCAGCAGCTTATATAGGGGAGGGACTGAAGCTTTCTTT.

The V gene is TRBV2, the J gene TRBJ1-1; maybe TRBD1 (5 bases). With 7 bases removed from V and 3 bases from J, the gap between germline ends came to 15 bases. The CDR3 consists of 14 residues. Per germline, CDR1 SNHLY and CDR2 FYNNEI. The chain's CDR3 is CASKALGGDTEAFF. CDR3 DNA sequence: TGTGCCAGCAAAGCCCTCGGGGGGGACACTGAAGCTTTCTTT.

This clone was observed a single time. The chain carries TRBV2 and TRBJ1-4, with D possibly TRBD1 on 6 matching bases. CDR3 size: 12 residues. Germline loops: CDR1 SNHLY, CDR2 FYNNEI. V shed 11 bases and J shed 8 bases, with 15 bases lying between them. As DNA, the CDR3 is TGTGCCGGACGTCAGGGGCTCGAAAAACTGTTTTTT. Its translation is CAGRQGLEKLFF.

The CDR3 nucleotides read TGCGCCAGCAGCGGCCAGGCAGACGTCACCGGGGAGCTGTTTTTT. It yields the protein CASSGQADVTGELFF. This chain joins TRBV5-1 and TRBJ2-2; D gene uncertain. V shed 4 bases and J shed 4 bases, with 14 bases lying between them. Germline CDR1 is SGHRS and CDR2 is YFSETQ. The CDR3 runs 15 residues. The full variable domain, its missing parts supplied by reference TRBV5-1 and TRBJ2-2, is KAGVTQTPRYLIKTRGQQVTLSCSPISGHRSVSWYQQTPGQGLQFLFEYFSETQRNKGNFPGRFSGRQFSNSRSEMNVSTLELGDSALYLCASSGQADVTGELFFGEGSRLTVL.

The CDR3 nucleotides are TGTGCCAGTAGTAGTGGGGAGAGCTACGAGCAGTACTTC. It yields the protein CASSSGESYEQYF. This chain connects TRBV19 to TRBJ2-7, with a tentative D call TRBD2 (5 bases). This CDR3 has 13 amino acids. V was trimmed by 4 bases and J by 3 bases, leaving 10 bases between them. Per the germline V gene, CDR1 is LNHDA and CDR2 is SQIVND (reference sequence). The full variable domain, in which reference TRBV19 and TRBJ2-7 provide the parts outside the CDR3, is DGGITQSPKYLFRKEGQNVTLSCEQNLNHDAMYWYRQDPGQGLRLIYYSQIVNDFQKGDIAEGYSVSREKKESFPLTVTSAQKNPTAFYLCASSSGESYEQYFGPGTRLTVT.